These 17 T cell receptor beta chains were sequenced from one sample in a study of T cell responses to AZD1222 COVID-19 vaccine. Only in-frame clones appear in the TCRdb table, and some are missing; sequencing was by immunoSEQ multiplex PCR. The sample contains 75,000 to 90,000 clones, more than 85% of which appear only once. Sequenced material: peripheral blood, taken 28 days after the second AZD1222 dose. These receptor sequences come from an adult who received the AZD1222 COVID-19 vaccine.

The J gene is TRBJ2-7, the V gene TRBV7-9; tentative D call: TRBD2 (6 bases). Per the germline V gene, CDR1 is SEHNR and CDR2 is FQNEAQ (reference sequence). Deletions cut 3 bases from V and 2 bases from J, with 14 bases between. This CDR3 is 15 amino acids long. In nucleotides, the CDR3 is TGTGCCAGCAGCTTGACTAGTTTCTCAACCTACGAGCAGTACTTC. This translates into CASSLTSFSTYEQYF.

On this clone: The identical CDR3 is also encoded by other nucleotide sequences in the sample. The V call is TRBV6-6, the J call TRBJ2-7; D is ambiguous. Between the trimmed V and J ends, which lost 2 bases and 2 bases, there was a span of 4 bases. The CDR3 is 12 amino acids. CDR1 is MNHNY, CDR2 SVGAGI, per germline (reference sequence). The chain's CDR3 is CASSYATYEQYF. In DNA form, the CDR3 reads TGTGCCAGCAGTTACGCAACCTACGAGCAGTACTTC.

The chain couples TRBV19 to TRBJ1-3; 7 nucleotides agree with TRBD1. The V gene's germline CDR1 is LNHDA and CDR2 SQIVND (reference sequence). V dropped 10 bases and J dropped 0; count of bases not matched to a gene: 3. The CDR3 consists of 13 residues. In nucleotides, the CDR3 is TGTGCCACCGGGGACAGCTCTGGAAACACCATATATTTT. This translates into CATGDSSGNTIYF.

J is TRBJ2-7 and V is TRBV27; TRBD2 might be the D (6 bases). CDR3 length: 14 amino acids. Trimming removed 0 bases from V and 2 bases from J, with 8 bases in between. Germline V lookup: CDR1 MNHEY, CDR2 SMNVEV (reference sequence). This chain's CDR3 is CASSLSGTPYEQYF. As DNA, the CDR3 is TGTGCCAGCAGTTTATCTGGGACTCCCTACGAGCAGTACTTC.

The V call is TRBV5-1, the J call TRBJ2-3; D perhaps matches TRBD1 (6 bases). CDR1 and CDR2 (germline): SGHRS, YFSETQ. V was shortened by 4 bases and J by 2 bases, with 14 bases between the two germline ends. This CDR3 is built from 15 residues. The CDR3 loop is CASSNDRQNTDTQYF. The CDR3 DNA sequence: TGCGCCAGCAGCAACGACAGGCAGAACACAGATACGCAGTATTTT. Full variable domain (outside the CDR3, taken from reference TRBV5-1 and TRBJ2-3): KAGVTQTPRYLIKTRGQQVTLSCSPISGHRSVSWYQQTPGQGLQFLFEYFSETQRNKGNFPGRFSGRQFSNSRSEMNVSTLELGDSALYLCASSNDRQNTDTQYFGPGTRLTVL.

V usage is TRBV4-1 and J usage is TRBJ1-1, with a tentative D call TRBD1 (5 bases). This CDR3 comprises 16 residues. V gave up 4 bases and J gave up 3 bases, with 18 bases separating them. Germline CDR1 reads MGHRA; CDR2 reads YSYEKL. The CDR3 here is CASSPHVGRVYTEAFF. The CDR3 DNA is TGCGCCAGCAGCCCCCACGTGGGCAGGGTTTACACTGAAGCTTTCTTT.

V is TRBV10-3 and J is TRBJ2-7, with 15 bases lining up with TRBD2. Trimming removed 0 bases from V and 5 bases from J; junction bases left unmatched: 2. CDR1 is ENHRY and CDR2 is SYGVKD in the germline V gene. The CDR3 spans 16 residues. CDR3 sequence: CAISESGTSGRHEQYF. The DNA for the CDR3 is TGTGCCATCAGTGAGTCGGGGACTAGCGGGAGGCACGAGCAGTACTTC.

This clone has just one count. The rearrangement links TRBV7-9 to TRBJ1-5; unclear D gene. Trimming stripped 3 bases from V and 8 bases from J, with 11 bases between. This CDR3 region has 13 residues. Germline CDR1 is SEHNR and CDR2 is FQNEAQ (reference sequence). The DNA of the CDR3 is TGTGCCAGCAGCTTGGAGGGAACGGAGCCCCAGCATTTT. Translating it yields CASSLEGTEPQHF.

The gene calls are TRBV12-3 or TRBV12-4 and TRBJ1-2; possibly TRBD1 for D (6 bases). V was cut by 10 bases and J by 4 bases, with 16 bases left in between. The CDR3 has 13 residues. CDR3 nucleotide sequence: TGTGCCATCTTATGGGGAGGGGGCTATGGCTACACCTTC. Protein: CAILWGGGYGYTF.

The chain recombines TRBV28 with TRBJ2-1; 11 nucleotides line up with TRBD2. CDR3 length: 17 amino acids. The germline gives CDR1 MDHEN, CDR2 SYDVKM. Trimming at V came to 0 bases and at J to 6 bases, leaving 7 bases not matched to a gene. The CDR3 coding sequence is TGTGCCAGCAGTTTATGGCTAGCGGGAGGAGGGAGCAATGAGCAGTTCTTC. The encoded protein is CASSLWLAGGGSNEQFF.

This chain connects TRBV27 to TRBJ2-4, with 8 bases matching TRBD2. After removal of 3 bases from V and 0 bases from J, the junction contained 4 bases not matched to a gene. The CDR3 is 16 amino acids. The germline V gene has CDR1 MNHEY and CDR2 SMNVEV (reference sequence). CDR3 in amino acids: CASSFGRVEAKNIQYF. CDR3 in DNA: TGTGCCAGCAGTTTCGGGAGGGTGGAAGCCAAAAACATTCAGTACTTC.

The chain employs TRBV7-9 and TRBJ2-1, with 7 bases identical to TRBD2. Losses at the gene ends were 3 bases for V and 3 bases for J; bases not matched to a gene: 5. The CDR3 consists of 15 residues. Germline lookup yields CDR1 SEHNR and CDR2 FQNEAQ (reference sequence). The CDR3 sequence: CASSFLRGGYNEQFF. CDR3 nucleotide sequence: TGTGCCAGCAGCTTTTTGCGCGGGGGCTACAATGAGCAGTTCTTC.

The CDR3 spells CAWSRQLLANYGYTF. The CDR3 coding sequence is TGTGCCTGGAGTAGGCAACTGTTAGCTAACTATGGCTACACCTTC. This chain connects TRBV30 to TRBJ1-2, with D uncertain. V was shortened by 2 bases and J by 0 bases, with 13 bases between the two germline ends. CDR1 and CDR2 (germline): GTSNPN, SVGIG (reference sequence). CDR3 length equals 15 residues. Complete variable domain (other parts from reference TRBV30 and TRBJ1-2): SQTIHQWPATLVQPVGSPLSLECTVEGTSNPNLYWYRQAAGRGLQLLFYSVGIGQISSEVPQNLSASRPQDRQFILSSKKLLLSDSGFYLCAWSRQLLANYGYTFGSGTRLTVV.

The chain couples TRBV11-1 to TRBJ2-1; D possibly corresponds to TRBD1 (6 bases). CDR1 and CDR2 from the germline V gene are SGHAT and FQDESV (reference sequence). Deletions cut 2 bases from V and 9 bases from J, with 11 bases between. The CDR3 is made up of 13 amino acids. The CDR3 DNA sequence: TGTGCCAGCAGCTTACCCAGGGGTAGTGAGCAGTTCTTC. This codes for CASSLPRGSEQFF. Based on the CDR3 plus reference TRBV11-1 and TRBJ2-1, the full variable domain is EAEVAQSPRYKITEKSQAVAFWCDPISGHATLYWYRQILGQGPELLVQFQDESVVDDSQLPKDRFSAERLKGVDSTLKIQPAELGDSAMYLCASSLPRGSEQFFGPGTRLTVL.

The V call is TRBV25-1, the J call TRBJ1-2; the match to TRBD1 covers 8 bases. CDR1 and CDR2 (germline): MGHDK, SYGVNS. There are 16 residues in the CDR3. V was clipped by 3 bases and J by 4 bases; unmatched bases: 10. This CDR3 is CASSDSPGGNPYGYTF. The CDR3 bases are TGTGCCAGCAGTGATTCCCCAGGGGGCAACCCCTATGGCTACACCTTC.

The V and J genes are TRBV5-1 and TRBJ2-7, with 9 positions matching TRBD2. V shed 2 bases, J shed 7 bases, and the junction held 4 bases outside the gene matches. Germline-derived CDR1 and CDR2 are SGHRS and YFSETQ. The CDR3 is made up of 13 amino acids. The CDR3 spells CASSFSGSWEQYF. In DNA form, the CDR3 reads TGCGCCAGCAGCTTTAGCGGGAGTTGGGAGCAGTACTTC.

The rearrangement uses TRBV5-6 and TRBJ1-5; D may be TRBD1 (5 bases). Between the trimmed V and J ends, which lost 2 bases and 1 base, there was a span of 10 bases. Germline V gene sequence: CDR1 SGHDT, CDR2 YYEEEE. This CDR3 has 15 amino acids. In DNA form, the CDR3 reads TGTGCCAGCAGCTTCGGGGGATTCAGCAATCAGCCCCAGCATTTT. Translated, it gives CASSFGGFSNQPQHF.